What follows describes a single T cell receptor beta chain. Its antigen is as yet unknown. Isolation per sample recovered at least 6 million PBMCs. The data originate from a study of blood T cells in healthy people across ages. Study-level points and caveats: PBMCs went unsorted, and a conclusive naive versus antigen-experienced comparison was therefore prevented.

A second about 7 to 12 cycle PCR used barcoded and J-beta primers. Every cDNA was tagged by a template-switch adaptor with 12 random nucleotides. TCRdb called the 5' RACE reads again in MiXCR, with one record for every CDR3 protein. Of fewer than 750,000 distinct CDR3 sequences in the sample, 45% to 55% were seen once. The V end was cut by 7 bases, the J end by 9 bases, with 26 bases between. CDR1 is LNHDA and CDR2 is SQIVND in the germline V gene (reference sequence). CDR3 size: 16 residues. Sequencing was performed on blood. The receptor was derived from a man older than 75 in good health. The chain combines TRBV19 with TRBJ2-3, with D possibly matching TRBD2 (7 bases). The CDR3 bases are TGTGCCAGTAATGAACCGGGGGGCGAGGATATCGCGACGCAGTATTTT. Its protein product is CASNEPGGEDIATQYF.